The TCR beta chain under discussion was sequenced for a study of CD4+ T cells in melanoma. Profiled with immunoSEQ multiplex PCR; TCRdb holds only in-frame clones, not every one. The table shows tens of thousands of clones, with over 60% occurring only once. Study conclusions and caveats: CD8+ T cell, macrophage and B cell function reportedly correlated with neoantigen-specific CD4+ T cells.

With regard to this clone: The antigen is undetermined.

The receptor comes from a human donor with melanoma. The specimen sequenced was tumor tissue.

CDR3 nucleotide sequence: TGCAGCGTGCTCCCGGGACAGGGTGTTTACGAGCAGTACTTC. Amino acids: CSVLPGQGVYEQYF. The gene calls are TRBV29-1 and TRBJ2-7; 9 positions match TRBD1. Germline lookup yields CDR1 SQVTM and CDR2 ANQGSEA. V shed 6 bases and J 4 bases; nucleotides not matched to a gene: 10. This CDR3 contains 14 residues.